The 25 T cell receptor beta chains reported below all come from one sample, sequenced in a study of blood T cell repertoires in COVID-19. The assay was immunoSEQ multiplex PCR, and TCRdb's table has in-frame clones only and misses some. The sample records over 250,000 clones, about 90% being singletons. The specimen was PBMCs or T cells enriched from blood (not recorded which). These TCRs come from a woman in her twenties or thirties who had recovered from COVID-19.

This chain connects TRBV5-4 to TRBJ2-3; a weak D match, TRBD2 (6 bases). The CDR3 totals 14 residues. The V end was cut by 4 bases, the J end by 2 bases, with 11 bases between. The germline CDR1 and CDR2 sequences are SGHNT and YYREEE (reference sequence). CDR3 sequence reads: CASSRGVPTDTQYF. CDR3 nucleotide sequence: TGTGCCAGCAGCCGCGGGGTCCCCACAGATACGCAGTATTTT.

The chain joins TRBV18 to TRBJ2-5; the D gene is possibly TRBD2 (6 bases). Trimming removed 2 bases at V and 4 bases at J, with 14 bases between. Germline lookup yields CDR1 KGHSH and CDR2 LQKENI. This CDR3 comprises 15 residues. CDR3 sequence: CASSPLAGRVETQYF. As DNA, the CDR3 is TGTGCCAGCTCACCATTGGCGGGGAGAGTAGAGACCCAGTACTTC.

A single count supports this clone. The CDR3 loop reads CASSEGRGLETQYF. The CDR3 coding sequence is TGTGCCAGCAGTGAGGGCAGGGGGCTGGAGACCCAGTACTTC. The V call is TRBV2, the J call TRBJ2-5; 8 positions match TRBD1. Germline lookup yields CDR1 SNHLY and CDR2 FYNNEI. With V trimmed by 3 bases and J by 5 bases, 5 bases remained unmatched. The CDR3 is 14 amino acids.

This clone was recorded only once. The chain has TRBV14 and TRBJ1-1, with 8 nucleotides matching TRBD1. Germline V gives CDR1 SGHDN, CDR2 FVKESK. J was trimmed by 7 bases and V by 0 bases; bases with no gene match: 4. The CDR3 is made up of 14 amino acids. In DNA, the CDR3 is TGTGCCAGCAGCCAAGAACAGGGGGGATTTGAAGCTTTCTTT. This gives the protein CASSQEQGGFEAFF. The full variable domain, its missing parts supplied by reference TRBV14 and TRBJ1-1, is EAGVTQFPSHSVIEKGQTVTLRCDPISGHDNLYWYRRVMGKEIKFLLHFVKESKQDESGMPNNRFLAERTGGTYSTLKVQPAELEDSGVYFCASSQEQGGFEAFFGQGTRLTVV.

The V call is TRBV7-9, the J call TRBJ1-5, with D hard to call. The CDR3 runs to 15 residues. Germline V gene lookup returns CDR1 SEHNR and CDR2 FQNEAQ (reference sequence). V was cut by 0 bases and J by 2 bases, with 8 bases left in between. The CDR3 loop reads CASSLATGGNQPQHF. CDR3 coding DNA: TGTGCCAGCAGCTTAGCGACCGGGGGCAATCAGCCCCAGCATTTT.

The chain carries TRBV5-1 and TRBJ1-5, with D possibly matching TRBD1 (6 bases). Germline V gene data show CDR1 as SGHRS and CDR2 as YFSETQ. This CDR3 comprises 13 residues. Between the trimmed V and J ends, which lost 3 bases and 3 bases, there was a span of 7 bases. DNA for the CDR3: TGCGCCAGCAGCTCAGGGGTCAATCAGCCCCAGCATTTT. Protein product: CASSSGVNQPQHF.

The chain joins TRBV19 to TRBJ1-1, with D unclear. Germline V lookup: CDR1 LNHDA, CDR2 SQIVND (reference sequence). The CDR3 loop spans 16 amino acids. Trimming took 4 bases from V and 0 from J, leaving 15 bases between them. CDR3: CASSKGWGALNTEAFF. CDR3 coding DNA: TGTGCCAGTAGTAAAGGGTGGGGAGCCTTGAACACTGAAGCTTTCTTT.

The chain links TRBV7-2 to TRBJ1-2; tentatively, D is TRBD1 (5 bases). The CDR3 sequence is 12 residues long. V lost 5 bases and J 13 bases, leaving 17 bases between the germline ends. Germline V gene sequence: CDR1 SGHTA, CDR2 FQGNSA. CDR3 DNA sequence: TGTGCCAGCAGCCCAGTAACCGGCCAGGGCACCTTC. Amino acids: CASSPVTGQGTF.

The chain uses TRBV18 and TRBJ2-1; 11 nucleotides agree with TRBD2. This CDR3 is built from 15 residues. The V segment lost 7 bases and the J segment 5 bases; nucleotides outside the gene matches: 7. The germline gives CDR1 KGHSH, CDR2 LQKENI. CDR3 region: CASFPSSGGNNEQFF. In DNA form, the CDR3 reads TGTGCCAGCTTTCCTTCTAGCGGGGGGAACAATGAGCAGTTCTTC.

V and J are TRBV25-1 and TRBJ1-1; TRBD1 might be the D (5 bases). The V end lost 5 bases, the J end lost 1 base, and 8 bases lay between the germline ends. The CDR3 length is 13 residues. Germline V lookup: CDR1 MGHDK, CDR2 SYGVNS. The DNA of the CDR3 is TGTGCCAGCAGTCCCCAGGGGAACACTGAAGCTTTCTTT. This encodes CASSPQGNTEAFF.

This chain links TRBV24-1 with TRBJ1-4; TRBD1 agrees at 8 bases. The junction had 8 bases not matched to a gene; V was cut back by 4 bases and J by 8 bases. The CDR3 is 15 amino acids. Germline lookup yields CDR1 KGHDR and CDR2 SFDVKD. CDR3 sequence: CATSEGQGVGEKLFF. The CDR3 DNA reads as TGTGCCACCAGTGAAGGACAGGGAGTGGGAGAAAAACTGTTTTTT.

This chain joins TRBV25-1 and TRBJ1-1; D is uncertain. The V and J ends lost 6 bases and 5 bases respectively, with 7 bases between them. Germline V gene sequence: CDR1 MGHDK, CDR2 SYGVNS. The CDR3 is 11 amino acids. DNA of the CDR3: TGTGCCAGCAGGGGCACAACTGAAGCTTTCTTT. This translates into CASRGTTEAFF.

The chain couples TRBV5-6 to TRBJ1-4, with a possible D match to TRBD1 (6 bases). The V end was cut by 4 bases, the J end by 12 bases, with 13 bases between. This CDR3 has 12 amino acids. Germline values: CDR1 SGHDT, CDR2 YYEEEE. The CDR3 DNA is TGTGCCAGCAGCGTCAGGGGTGGGGAACTGTTTTTT. Translation gives CASSVRGGELFF.

The V and J genes are TRBV28 and TRBJ2-5; D is possibly TRBD2 (5 bases). Trimming took 3 bases from V and 5 from J, leaving 13 bases between them. From germline, CDR1 is MDHEN and CDR2 SYDVKM. CDR3 length: 14 residues. For the CDR3, the DNA is TGTGCCAGCAGTTTCTCCGGGGTTAAGGAGACCCAGTACTTC. Translated, it gives CASSFSGVKETQYF.

This CDR3 is CATRTGGDTDLGGYTF. CDR3 DNA sequence: TGTGCCACGCGGACGGGGGGCGACACTGACCTTGGCGGCTACACCTTC. The chain recombines TRBV28 with TRBJ1-2; possible D gene TRBD1, 6 bases. In germline, CDR1 is MDHEN, CDR2 SYDVKM. V was clipped by 10 bases and J by 8 bases, with 29 bases between them. This CDR3 contains 16 residues.

The chain is built from TRBV20-1 and TRBJ2-7, with 9 positions matching TRBD1. Germline V gives CDR1 DFQATT, CDR2 SNEGSKA (reference sequence). Trimming at V came to 3 bases and at J to 5 bases, leaving 11 bases not matched to a gene. The CDR3 sequence is 15 residues long. In DNA, the CDR3 is TGCAGTGCTAGTAATCTGGACAGGGGATACCACGAGCAGTACTTC. Its protein product is CSASNLDRGYHEQYF.

This rearrangement joins TRBV21-1 to TRBJ2-3; the table's D call of TRBD2 was not tested on the DNA. TRBV21-1 is listed as a pseudogene. The CDR3 has 16 residues. The CDR3 loop is CASSKDVRGRADTQYF. Written as DNA, the CDR3 is TGTGCCAGCAGCAAAGATGTCCGGGGAAGGGCAGATACGCAGTATTTT.

The chain links TRBV14 to TRBJ1-1; 7 bases are shared with TRBD1. The junction had 8 bases not matched to a gene; V was cut back by 4 bases and J by 3 bases. The CDR3 totals 15 residues. CDR1 is SGHDN, CDR2 FVKESK, per germline. CDR3 sequence: CASSPHQGVDTEAFF. For the CDR3, the DNA is TGTGCCAGCAGCCCCCACCAGGGGGTGGACACTGAAGCTTTCTTT.

The gene calls are TRBV25-1 and TRBJ1-2; 9 positions match TRBD1. The CDR3 spans 14 residues. Germline CDR1 and CDR2: MGHDK and SYGVNS. The trim removed 2 bases at V and 4 bases at J, leaving 2 bases unmatched. The CDR3 here is CASSEGTGTYGYTF. CDR3 nucleotides: TGTGCCAGCAGTGAAGGGACAGGGACCTATGGCTACACCTTC.

A single count supports this clone. The V call is TRBV14, the J call TRBJ2-3; D possibly corresponds to TRBD2 (5 bases). This CDR3 is built from 14 residues. In germline, CDR1 is SGHDN, CDR2 FVKESK. With 6 bases removed from V and 3 bases from J, the gap between germline ends came to 13 bases. The CDR3 reads CASRGGLSTDTQYF. CDR3 sequence (DNA): TGTGCCAGCAGGGGTGGACTTTCGACAGATACGCAGTATTTT. Combining the CDR3 with reference TRBV14 and TRBJ2-3 gives the whole variable domain EAGVTQFPSHSVIEKGQTVTLRCDPISGHDNLYWYRRVMGKEIKFLLHFVKESKQDESGMPNNRFLAERTGGTYSTLKVQPAELEDSGVYFCASRGGLSTDTQYFGPGTRLTVL.

The chain recombines TRBV6-5 with TRBJ2-1; 7 nucleotides line up with TRBD2. After removal of 7 bases from V and 5 bases from J, the junction contained 8 bases not matched to a gene. The CDR3 runs 14 residues. CDR1 MNHEY and CDR2 SVGAGI come from the germline V gene. CDR3 bases: TGTGCCAGCACGAAACGGGGGGTCAACAATGAGCAGTTCTTC. Its translation: CASTKRGVNNEQFF.

This clone has a single count. This sequence joins TRBV5-5 and TRBJ2-5; a possible D gene is TRBD2 (6 bases). V lost 0 bases, J lost 5 bases, and 14 bases lay in between. CDR3 length equals 15 residues. Germline V gene lookup returns CDR1 SGHKS and CDR2 YYEKEE (reference sequence). CDR3 in DNA: TGTGCCAGCAGCTTGGGGGACTTGCCAAGGGAGACCCAGTACTTC. Amino acid sequence: CASSLGDLPRETQYF.

This chain joins TRBV27 and TRBJ2-3; TRBD2 matches 13 bases. V gave up 3 bases and J gave up 5 bases; unmatched junction bases: 5. This CDR3 contains 16 residues. Germline CDR1 reads MNHEY; CDR2 reads SMNVEV (reference sequence). CDR3 coding DNA: TGTGCCAGCAGTTTCCGACTAGCGGGGGGAGTAGATACGCAGTATTTT. This gives the protein CASSFRLAGGVDTQYF.

The chain employs TRBV7-2 and TRBJ2-6; 11 nucleotides match TRBD1. This CDR3 is built from 19 residues. Per the germline V gene, CDR1 is SGHTA and CDR2 is FQGNSA. The V gene end was trimmed by 3 bases and the J gene end by 2 bases; junction bases not matched to a gene: 9. The CDR3 sequence: CASSFPSGTGGPGANVLTF. In nucleotides, the CDR3 is TGTGCCAGCAGCTTTCCCTCCGGGACAGGGGGACCTGGGGCCAACGTCCTGACTTTC. The variable domain in full, completed from reference TRBV7-2 and TRBJ2-6, reads GAGVSQSPSNKVTEKGKDVELRCDPISGHTALYWYRQSLGQGLEFLIYFQGNSAPDKSGLPSDRFSAERTGGSVSTLTIQRTQQEDSAVYLCASSFPSGTGGPGANVLTFGAGSRLTVL.

The chain employs TRBV9 and TRBJ1-1, with 7 bases fitting TRBD1. CDR3 length: 14 residues. J lost 7 bases, V lost 3 bases, and 9 bases had no gene match. Germline CDR1 reads SGDLS; CDR2 reads YYNGEE. The CDR3 protein is CASSAAGGSIEAFF. CDR3 nucleotide sequence: TGTGCCAGCAGCGCCGCAGGGGGTTCTATTGAAGCTTTCTTT.